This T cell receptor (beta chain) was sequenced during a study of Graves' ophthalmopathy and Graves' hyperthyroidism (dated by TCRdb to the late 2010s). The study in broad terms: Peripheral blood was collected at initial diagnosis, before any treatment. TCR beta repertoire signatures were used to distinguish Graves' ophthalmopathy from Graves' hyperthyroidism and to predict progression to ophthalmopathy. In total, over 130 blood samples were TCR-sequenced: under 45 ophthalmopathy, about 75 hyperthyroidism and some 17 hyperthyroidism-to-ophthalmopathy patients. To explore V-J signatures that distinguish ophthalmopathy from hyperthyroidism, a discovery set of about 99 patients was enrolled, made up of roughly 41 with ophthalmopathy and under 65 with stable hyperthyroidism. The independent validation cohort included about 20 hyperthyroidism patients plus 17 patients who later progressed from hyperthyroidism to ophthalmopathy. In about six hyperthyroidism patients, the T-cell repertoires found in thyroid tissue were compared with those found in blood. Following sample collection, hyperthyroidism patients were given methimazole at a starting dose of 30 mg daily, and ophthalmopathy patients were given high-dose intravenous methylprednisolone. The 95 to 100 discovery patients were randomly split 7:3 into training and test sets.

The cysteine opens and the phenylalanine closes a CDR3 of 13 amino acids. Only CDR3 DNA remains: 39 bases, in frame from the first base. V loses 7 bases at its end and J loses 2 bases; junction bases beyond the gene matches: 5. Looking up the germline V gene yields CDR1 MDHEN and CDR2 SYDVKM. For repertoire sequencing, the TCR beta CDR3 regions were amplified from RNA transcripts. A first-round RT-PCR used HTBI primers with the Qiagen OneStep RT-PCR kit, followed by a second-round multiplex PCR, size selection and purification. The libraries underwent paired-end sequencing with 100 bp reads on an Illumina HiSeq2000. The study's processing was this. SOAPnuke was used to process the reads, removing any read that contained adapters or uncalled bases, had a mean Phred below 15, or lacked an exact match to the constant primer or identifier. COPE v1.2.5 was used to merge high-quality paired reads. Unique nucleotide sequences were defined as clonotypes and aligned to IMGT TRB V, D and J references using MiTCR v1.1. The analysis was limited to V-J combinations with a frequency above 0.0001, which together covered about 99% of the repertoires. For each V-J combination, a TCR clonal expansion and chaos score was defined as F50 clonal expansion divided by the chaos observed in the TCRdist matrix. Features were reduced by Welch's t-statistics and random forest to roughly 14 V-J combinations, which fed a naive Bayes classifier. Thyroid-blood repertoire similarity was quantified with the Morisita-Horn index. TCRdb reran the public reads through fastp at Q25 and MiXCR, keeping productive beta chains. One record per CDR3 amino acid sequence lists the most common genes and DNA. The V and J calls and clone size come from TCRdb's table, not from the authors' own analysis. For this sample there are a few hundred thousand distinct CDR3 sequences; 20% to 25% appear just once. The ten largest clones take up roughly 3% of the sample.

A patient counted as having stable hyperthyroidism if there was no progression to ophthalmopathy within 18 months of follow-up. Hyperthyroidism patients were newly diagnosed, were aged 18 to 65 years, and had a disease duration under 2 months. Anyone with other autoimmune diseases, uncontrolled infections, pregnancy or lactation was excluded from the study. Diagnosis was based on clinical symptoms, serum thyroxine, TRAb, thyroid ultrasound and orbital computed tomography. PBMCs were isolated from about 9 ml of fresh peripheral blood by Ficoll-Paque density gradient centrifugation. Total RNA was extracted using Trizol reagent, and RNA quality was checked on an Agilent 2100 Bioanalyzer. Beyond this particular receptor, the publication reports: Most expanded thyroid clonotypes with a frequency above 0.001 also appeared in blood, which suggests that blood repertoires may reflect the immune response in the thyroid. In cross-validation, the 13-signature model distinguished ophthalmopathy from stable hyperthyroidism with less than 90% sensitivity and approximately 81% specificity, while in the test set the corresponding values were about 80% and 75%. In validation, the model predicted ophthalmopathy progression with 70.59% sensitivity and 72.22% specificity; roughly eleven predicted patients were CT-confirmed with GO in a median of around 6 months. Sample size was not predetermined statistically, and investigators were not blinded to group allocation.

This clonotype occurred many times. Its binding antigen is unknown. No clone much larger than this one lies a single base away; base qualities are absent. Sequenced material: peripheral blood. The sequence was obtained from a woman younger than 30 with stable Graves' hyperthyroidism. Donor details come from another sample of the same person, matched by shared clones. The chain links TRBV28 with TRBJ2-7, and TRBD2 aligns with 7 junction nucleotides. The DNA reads TGTGCCAGCACCCGAGGGACTACCTACGAGCAGTACTTC. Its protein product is CASTRGTTYEQYF.